A single T cell receptor (beta chain) is shown here with its context. Antigen unknown. CDR1 is SGHRS, CDR2 YFSETQ, per germline. V was pared by 7 bases and J by 2 bases, with 9 bases between. The CDR3 spans 12 residues. These data belong to a study of cytomegalovirus exposure and HLA in healthy donors. General study results and limits: Highly shared sequence variants in one cluster were likely a sequencing artifact. Some V segments, including TRBV6-2 and TRBV6-3, were excluded as indistinguishable. The authors enumerated roughly 180 TCR beta chains as linked to cytomegalovirus.

Amplification used 60 Vbeta primers and 13 Jbeta primers. Clones were sequenced by immunoSEQ multiplex PCR, and TCRdb holds only the in-frame ones, with some missing. The sample lists fewer than 200,000 clones; around 80% were seen once. The rearrangement uses TRBV5-1 and TRBJ2-5, with D maybe TRBD1 (5 bases). Sample: PBMCs. The sequence was obtained from a female donor in good health and CMV-seronegative. The CDR3 loop is CASSRQQETQYF. The CDR3 nucleotides are TGCGCCAGCTCCAGACAGCAAGAGACCCAGTACTTC.